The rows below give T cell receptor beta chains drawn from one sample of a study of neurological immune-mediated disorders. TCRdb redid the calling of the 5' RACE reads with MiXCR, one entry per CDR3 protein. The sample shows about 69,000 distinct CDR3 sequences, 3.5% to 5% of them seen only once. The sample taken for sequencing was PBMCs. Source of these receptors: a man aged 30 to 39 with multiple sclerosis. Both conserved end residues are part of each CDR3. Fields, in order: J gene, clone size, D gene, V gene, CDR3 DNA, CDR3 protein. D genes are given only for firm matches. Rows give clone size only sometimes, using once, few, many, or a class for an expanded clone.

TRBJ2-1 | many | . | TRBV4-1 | TGCGCCAGCAGAGCACAGGTGGACTACAATGAGCAGTTCTTC | CASRAQVDYNEQFF
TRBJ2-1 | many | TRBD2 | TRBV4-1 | TGCGCCAGCAGCCATACCTCCGGGACTAGCGGGGGGCAACTTCTCTACAATGAGCAGTTCTTC | CASSHTSGTSGGQLLYNEQFF
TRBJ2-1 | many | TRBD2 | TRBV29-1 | TGCAGCGTTGAATTTGCGGGGGAAACAAATGAGCAGTTCTTC | CSVEFAGETNEQFF
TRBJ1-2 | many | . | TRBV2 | TGTGCCAGCATTTACTCTGTGGATGGCTACACCTTC | CASIYSVDGYTF
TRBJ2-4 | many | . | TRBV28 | TGTGCCAGCAGTTTACGGCAGGGGAAAAACATTCAGTACTTC | CASSLRQGKNIQYF
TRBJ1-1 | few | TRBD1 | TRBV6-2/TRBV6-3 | TGTGCCAGCAGTTACCTCTCAGGGGGCGCGGCAGCTTTCTTT | CASSYLSGGAAAFF
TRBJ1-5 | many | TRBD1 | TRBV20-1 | TGCAGTGCTAGTGAGTCAGGGGGACAGCCCCAGCATTTT | CSASESGGQPQHF
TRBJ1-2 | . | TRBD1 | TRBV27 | TGTGCCAGCAGTTTGGAGGGCAGGGGGTACTATGGCTACACCTTC | CASSLEGRGYYGYTF
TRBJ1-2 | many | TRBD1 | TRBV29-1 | TGCAAACACGAACAGGGGCAGCTCGGCGGCTACACCTTC | CKHEQGQLGGYTF
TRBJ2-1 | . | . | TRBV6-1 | TGTGCCAGCTGGGGCTCGCCCTACAATGAGCAGTTCTTC | CASWGSPYNEQFF
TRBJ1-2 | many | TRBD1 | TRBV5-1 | TGCGCCAGCGGCGCAGGGGGTCTCAATAACTATGGCTACACCTTC | CASGAGGLNNYGYTF
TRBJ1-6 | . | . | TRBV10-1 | TGCGCCAGCAGTGTTCTGGGGAGGTATAATTCACCCCTCAACTTT | CASSVLGRYNSPLNF
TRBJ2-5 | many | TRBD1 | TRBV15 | TGTGCCACCACCCTGAGGACAGGGGTCGGCCACCCCCAAGAGACCCAGTACTTC | CATTLRTGVGHPQETQYF
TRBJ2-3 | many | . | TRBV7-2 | TGTGCCAGCAAGCACGGGCTTTTCACAGATACGCAGTATTTT | CASKHGLFTDTQYF
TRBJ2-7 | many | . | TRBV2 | TGTGCCAGCGGGGGGGACATATCCTACGAGCAGTACTTC | CASGGDISYEQYF
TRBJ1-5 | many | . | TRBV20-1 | TGCAGTGCTAGTGGTCAAGGCATTCAGCCCCAGCATTTT | CSASGQGIQPQHF
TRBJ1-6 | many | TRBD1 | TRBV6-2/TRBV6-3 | TGTGCCAGCAGCCCCGAGGGACAGGGAAATAATTCACCCCTCCACTTT | CASSPEGQGNNSPLHF
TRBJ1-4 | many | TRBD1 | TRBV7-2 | TGTGCCAGCAGCTTAACCGGACAGGTGGAAAAACTGTTTTTT | CASSLTGQVEKLFF
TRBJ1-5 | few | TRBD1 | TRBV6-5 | TGTGCCAGCAGTTACGGGGTGAGGTCCGTGACAGGGGGCATTAATGGCAATCAGCCCCAGCATTTT | CASSYGVRSVTGGINGNQPQHF
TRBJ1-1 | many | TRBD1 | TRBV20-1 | TGCAGTGCTAGAGACGTTAGACAGGGGTGGAGTACTGAAGCTTTCTTT | CSARDVRQGWSTEAFF
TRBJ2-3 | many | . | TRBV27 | TGTGCCAGCAGTTTGGGTCTTACCCACACAGATACGCAGTATTTT | CASSLGLTHTDTQYF
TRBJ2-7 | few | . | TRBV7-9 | TGTGCCAGCAGCTTATTAGCATCCTACGAGCAGTACTTC | CASSLLASYEQYF
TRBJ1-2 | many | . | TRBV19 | TGTGCCAGTAGTCTTCGGAGTTTTCCAGATGGCTACACCTTC | CASSLRSFPDGYTF